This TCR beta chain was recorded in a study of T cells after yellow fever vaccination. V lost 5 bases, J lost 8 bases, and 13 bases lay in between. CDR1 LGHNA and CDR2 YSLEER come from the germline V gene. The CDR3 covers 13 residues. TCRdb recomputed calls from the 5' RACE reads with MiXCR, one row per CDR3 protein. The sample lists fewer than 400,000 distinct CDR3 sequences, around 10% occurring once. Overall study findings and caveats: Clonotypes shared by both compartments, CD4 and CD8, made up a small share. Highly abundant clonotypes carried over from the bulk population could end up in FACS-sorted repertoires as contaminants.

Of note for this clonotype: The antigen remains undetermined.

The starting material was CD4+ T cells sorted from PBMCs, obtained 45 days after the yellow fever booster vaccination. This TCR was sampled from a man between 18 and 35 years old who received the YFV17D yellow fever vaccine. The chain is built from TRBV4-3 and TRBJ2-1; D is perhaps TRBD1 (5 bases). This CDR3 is CASSFRVGDEQFF. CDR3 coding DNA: TGCGCCAGCAGCTTCAGGGTGGGCGATGAGCAGTTCTTC.